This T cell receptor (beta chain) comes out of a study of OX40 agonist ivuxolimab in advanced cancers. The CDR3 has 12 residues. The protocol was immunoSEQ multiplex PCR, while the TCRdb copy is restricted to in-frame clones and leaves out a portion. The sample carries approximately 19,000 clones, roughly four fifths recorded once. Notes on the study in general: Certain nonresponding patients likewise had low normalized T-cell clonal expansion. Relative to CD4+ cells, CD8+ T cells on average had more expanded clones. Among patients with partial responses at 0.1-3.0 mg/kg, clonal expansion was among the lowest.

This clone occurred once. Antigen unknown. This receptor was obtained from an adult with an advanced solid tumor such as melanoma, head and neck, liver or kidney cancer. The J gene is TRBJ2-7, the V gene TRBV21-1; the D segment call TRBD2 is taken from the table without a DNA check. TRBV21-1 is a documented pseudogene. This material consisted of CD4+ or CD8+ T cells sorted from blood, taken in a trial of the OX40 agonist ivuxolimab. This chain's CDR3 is CASSKREYEQYF. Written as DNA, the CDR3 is TGTGCCAGCAGCAAAAGAGAGTACGAGCAGTACTTC.